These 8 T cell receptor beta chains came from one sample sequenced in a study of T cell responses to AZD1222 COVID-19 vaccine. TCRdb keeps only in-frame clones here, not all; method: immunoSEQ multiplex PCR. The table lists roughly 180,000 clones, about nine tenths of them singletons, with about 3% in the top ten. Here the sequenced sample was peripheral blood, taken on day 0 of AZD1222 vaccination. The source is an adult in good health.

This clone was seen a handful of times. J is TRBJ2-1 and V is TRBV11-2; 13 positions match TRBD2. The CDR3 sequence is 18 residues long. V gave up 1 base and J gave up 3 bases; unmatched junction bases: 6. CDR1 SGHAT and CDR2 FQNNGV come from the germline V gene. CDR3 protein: CASSLGTSGGANYNEQFF. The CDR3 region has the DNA TGTGCCAGCAGCTTAGGTACTAGCGGGGGGGCCAACTACAATGAGCAGTTCTTC.

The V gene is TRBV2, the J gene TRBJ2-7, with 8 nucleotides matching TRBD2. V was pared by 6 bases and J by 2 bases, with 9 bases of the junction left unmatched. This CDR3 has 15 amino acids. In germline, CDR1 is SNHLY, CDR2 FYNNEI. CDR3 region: CASRSIAGLTYEQYF. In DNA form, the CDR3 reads TGTGCCAGCAGATCCATAGCGGGGTTAACCTACGAGCAGTACTTC.

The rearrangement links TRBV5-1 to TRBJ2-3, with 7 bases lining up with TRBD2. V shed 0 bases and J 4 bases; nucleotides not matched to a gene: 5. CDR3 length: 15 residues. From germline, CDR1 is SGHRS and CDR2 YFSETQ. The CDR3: CASSLAGLEADTQYF. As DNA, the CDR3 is TGCGCCAGCAGCTTGGCCGGACTAGAGGCAGATACGCAGTATTTT.

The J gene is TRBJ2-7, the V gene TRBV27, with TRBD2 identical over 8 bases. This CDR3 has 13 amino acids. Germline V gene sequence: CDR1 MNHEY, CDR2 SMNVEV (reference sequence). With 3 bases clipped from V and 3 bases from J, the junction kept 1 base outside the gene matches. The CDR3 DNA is TGTGCCAGCAGTTTGCGGGGGGTCTACGAGCAGTACTTC. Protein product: CASSLRGVYEQYF.

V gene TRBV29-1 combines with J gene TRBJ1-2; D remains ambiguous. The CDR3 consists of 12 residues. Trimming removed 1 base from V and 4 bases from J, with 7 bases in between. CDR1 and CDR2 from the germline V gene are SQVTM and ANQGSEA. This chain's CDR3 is CSVEVTRYGYTF. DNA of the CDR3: TGCAGCGTTGAAGTTACCCGCTATGGCTACACCTTC.

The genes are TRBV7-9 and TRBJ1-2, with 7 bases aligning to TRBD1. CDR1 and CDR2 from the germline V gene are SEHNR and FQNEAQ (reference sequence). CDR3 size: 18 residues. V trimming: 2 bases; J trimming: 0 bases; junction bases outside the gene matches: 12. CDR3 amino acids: CASSLTTMGTASNYGYTF. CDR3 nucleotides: TGTGCCAGCAGCTTAACAACAATGGGGACAGCCTCTAACTATGGCTACACCTTC.

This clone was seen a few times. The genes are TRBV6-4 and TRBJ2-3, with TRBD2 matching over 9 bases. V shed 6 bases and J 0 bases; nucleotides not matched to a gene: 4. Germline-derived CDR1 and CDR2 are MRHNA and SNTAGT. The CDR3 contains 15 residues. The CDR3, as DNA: TGTGCCAGCAGCTCAGGACTAGCGAGCACAGATACGCAGTATTTT. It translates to CASSSGLASTDTQYF.

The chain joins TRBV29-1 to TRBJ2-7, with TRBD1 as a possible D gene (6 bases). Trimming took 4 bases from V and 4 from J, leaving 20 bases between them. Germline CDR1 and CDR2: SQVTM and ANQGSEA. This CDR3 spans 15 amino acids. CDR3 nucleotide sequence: TGCAGCGTTGTATCCGGACATCGGCAGGGGTACGAGCAGTACTTC. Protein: CSVVSGHRQGYEQYF.